This T cell receptor beta chain appears in the sequencing data of a study of CD8 T cells in ankylosing spondylitis. Study-level findings and limits: As reported, disease-linked clones showed significant enrichment in matched ankylosing spondylitis synovial fluid. It appeared that ankylosing spondylitis blood was characterized by a TCR beta motif of about eight highly homologous variants.

TCRdb ran MiXCR on the 5' RACE reads and lists one entry per CDR3 protein. The data contain 500,000 to 550,000 distinct CDR3 sequences, about 13% of them singletons. This CDR3 spans 13 amino acids. Trimming stripped 6 bases from V and 2 bases from J, with 13 bases between. Germline-derived CDR1 and CDR2 are DFQATT and SNEGSKA (reference sequence). A remark on this clonotype: What it binds is unknown.

The sequence was collected from a male donor with ankylosing spondylitis. Sequencing was carried out using blood, either unsorted or a sorted T cell fraction (not recorded which). The chain uses TRBV20-1 and TRBJ2-5, with TRBD1 as a possible D gene (6 bases). For the CDR3, the DNA is TGCAGTGCCCACGACAGGTTACAAGAGACCCAGTACTTC. It encodes CSAHDRLQETQYF.